This TCR beta chain was documented in a study of blood T cell repertoires in COVID-19. Authors' methods: Scientists estimated how many nucleated cells there were by amplifying reference gene primers. This table comes from immunoSEQ multiplex PCR, and its TCRdb copy is limited to in-frame clones, with some not included. The DNA was the basis for D and trimming; V, J and clone size are from that table. The sample includes roughly 280,000 clones, 75% to 90% of them seen just once. This clone was seen more than once but under ten times. Sequences were obtained from PBMCs or T cells enriched from blood (not recorded which). This TCR came from a woman younger than 45 with acute COVID-19.

The DNA of the CDR3 is TGTGCCAGCAGTGACGCAGGGGGTGATCAGCCCCAGCATTTT. Translation gives CASSDAGGDQPQHF. The chain recombines TRBV6-1 with TRBJ1-5, with 7 nucleotides matching TRBD1. This CDR3 region has 14 residues. V lost 3 bases, J lost 5 bases, and 4 bases stayed unmatched. The germline V gene has CDR1 MNHNS and CDR2 SASEGT.